This record looks at one T cell receptor (beta chain) sequence and its context. Its antigen has not been determined. Base qualities were left out, and no much larger clone turns up one base away. V is clipped by 9 bases and J by 1 base, and the sequence between their germline boundaries is 18 bases long. The CDR3 covers 15 residues, taking in both the cysteine and the phenylalanine. Just CDR3 DNA is preserved here, 45 bases in frame from base 1. The germline V gene sets CDR1 to SNHLY and CDR2 to FYNNEI. The data belong to a study of long-term antiretroviral therapy in people with HIV (dated by TCRdb to between 2020 and 2023). For the wider study: The earliest samples were collected roughly a decade before the 2015 WHO recommendation for immediate ART, at a time when ART was usually postponed until CD4 counts fell. Of the roughly 27 participants with HIV, roughly twelve were female. A retrospective serial study tested whether changes in peripheral blood TRB repertoire composition and diversity were associated with ART initiation and durable HIV suppression. The cohort contributed about 190 cryopreserved PBMC samples from around 30 adults with confirmed HIV infection, collected serially over a mean of about six years (range 1-12). No cross-contamination during QIAcube processing turned up in test extractions that ran a monoclonal T-cell line alongside 33 polyclonal samples.

Study-wide conclusions, independent of this receptor: Because pre-ART samples had limited cell numbers, profiling was done on unsorted PBMC rather than on sorted CD4+ and CD8+ T cells. ART initiation was associated with a significant increase in TRB diversity, but diversity stayed significantly below transplant donor controls even after long-term ART. The samples span the years 2004 to 2017, and the ART regimens used at that time may not be as effective as current regimens. Inferences about post-ART repertoire changes are limited because no data were available on ART adherence, viral resistance or therapy changes. Expanded TRB clones identified before ART initiation dominated the repertoire at all time points, although this dominance fluctuated and declined in many PLHIV after ART. Owing to limited PBMC availability, only the TCR beta chain was sequenced, without alpha chain pairing. CDR3 length ranges in HIV repertoires were narrower than in controls, and network structure suggested an antigen-experienced repertoire with only a slight naive shift after ART.

Inclusion was restricted to participants for whom at least one PBMC sample before ART initiation and at least two post-ART samples were available. Treatment was received in the United States of America by all participants with HIV. Before DNA extraction, cryopreserved samples of about 0.9-11 million PBMC were thawed and washed. At the time of the earliest PBMC sample, participants with HIV were aged between about 20 and 54 years. PBMC samples from each participant spanned 1-4 timepoints before ART initiation and 2-8 timepoints after ART initiation, with a median of 7 samples. Serial HIV viral load, CD4+ T-cell count, ART history and demographic data were obtained for every participant. A Qiagen kit on a QIAcube was used to extract genomic DNA from unsorted PBMC, with samples processed in batches of 12. The immunoSEQ hsTCRB v3.0 assay was used at survey level resolution to sequence the TRB variable region. The target sequencing depth for TRB was roughly 40,000-50,000 T-cell genomes per sample. Pooled TRB libraries were sequenced on an Illumina MiSeq with a v3 150-cycle kit. Turning to the authors' computational methods: Repertoire analysis was performed in R inside a reproducible Nextflow workflow that covered QC, data transformation and analysis. LymphoSeq2, an R package for AIRR-Seq data exploration, was used to implement custom analyses. Several samples yielding fewer than 5000 total TRB sequences were excluded, leaving 188 analyzed HIV repertoires. Among the approximately 190 retained HIV repertoires, 55 to 65 were collected before ART initiation and under 150 after ART initiation. Repertoires were downsampled to 5000 TRB nucleotide sequences, and summary statistics were averaged over 100 downsampling iterations. Only TRB sequences with CDR3 regions of at least seven amino acids were retained for analysis. A Shannon entropy-derived clonality score and the Gini coefficient were used to measure diversity. In the repertoire networks, any two of the top 5000 CDR3 amino acid sequences were connected whenever the two sequences differed by an edit distance of one. Antigen specificity groups and MHC restriction were predicted for TRB CDR3 amino acid sequences with GLIPH2. CDR3 amino acid sequences were matched against VDJdb and McPAS-TCR to flag known CMV, EBV, HIV or tissue antigen associations. Pre-ART, post-ART and control groups were compared with Wilcoxon signed-rank tests and Holm-Bonferroni correction. This is the immuneACCESS table as TCRdb keeps it, with only in-frame sequences that have V and J called. A part of the clones is gone; compared with another copy, unresolved V genes explain less than half, and the rest is unexplained. V, J and clone size derive from that table, while D and trimming were established from the DNA sequence. The sample data list tens of thousands of clones, and approximately 91% of these were observed just once. Of the sample, approximately 6.4% falls within the top ten clones.

Sequences were derived from unsorted PBMCs, sampled 0.6 years after starting antiretroviral therapy. The receptor's source is a man aged 60 to 75 with HIV. The rearrangement joined TRBV2 to TRBJ1-1; the best D guess is TRBD1, with 5 bases matching. The CDR3 sequence is CARTRPGAENTEAFF. The base sequence is TGTGCCAGGACGAGGCCTGGGGCGGAGAACACTGAAGCTTTCTTT.